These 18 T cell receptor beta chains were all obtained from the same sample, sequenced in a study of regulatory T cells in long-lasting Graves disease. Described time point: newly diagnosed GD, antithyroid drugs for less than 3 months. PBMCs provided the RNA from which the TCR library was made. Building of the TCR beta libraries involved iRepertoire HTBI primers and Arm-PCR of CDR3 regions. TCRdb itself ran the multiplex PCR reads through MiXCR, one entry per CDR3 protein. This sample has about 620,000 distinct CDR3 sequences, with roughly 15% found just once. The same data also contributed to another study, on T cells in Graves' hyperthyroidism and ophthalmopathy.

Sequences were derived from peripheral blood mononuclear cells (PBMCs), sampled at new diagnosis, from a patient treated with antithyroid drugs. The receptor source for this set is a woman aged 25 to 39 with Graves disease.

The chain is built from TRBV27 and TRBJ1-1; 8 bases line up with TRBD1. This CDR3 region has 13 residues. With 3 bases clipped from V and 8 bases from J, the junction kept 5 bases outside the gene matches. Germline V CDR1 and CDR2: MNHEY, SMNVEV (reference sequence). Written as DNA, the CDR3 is TGTGCCAGCAGTTTTAAACAGGGGGGCGAAGCTTTCTTT. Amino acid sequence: CASSFKQGGEAFF.

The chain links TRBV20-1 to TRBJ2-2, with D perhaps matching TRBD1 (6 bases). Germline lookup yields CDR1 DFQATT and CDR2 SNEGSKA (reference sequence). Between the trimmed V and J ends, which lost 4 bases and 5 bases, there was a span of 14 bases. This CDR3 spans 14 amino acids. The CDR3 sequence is CSAIGQGWTGELFF. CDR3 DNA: TGCAGTGCTATCGGGCAGGGGTGGACCGGGGAGCTGTTTTTT.

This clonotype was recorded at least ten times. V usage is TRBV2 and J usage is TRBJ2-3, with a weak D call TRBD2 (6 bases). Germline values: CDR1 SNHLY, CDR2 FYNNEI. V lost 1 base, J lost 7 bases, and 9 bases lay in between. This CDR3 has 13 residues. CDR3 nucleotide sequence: TGTGCCAGCAGTGAAGGGGGCGGGAATACGCAGTATTTT. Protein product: CASSEGGGNTQYF.

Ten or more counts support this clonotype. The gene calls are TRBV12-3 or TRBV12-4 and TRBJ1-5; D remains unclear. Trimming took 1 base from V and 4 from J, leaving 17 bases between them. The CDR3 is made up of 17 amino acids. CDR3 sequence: CASSLVGRGLPNQPQHF. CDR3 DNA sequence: TGTGCCAGCAGTTTAGTAGGCCGCGGACTGCCGAATCAGCCCCAGCATTTT.

For the CDR3, the DNA is TGTGCCAGCCGGGGGGAGGTTCCCGCCTACAATGAGCAGTTCTTC. Translating gives CASRGEVPAYNEQFF. The chain employs TRBV6-1 and TRBJ2-1; 7 bases align to TRBD2. The CDR3 has 15 residues. V lost 8 bases and J lost 2; bases outside the gene matches: 9. Germline V lookup: CDR1 MNHNS, CDR2 SASEGT.

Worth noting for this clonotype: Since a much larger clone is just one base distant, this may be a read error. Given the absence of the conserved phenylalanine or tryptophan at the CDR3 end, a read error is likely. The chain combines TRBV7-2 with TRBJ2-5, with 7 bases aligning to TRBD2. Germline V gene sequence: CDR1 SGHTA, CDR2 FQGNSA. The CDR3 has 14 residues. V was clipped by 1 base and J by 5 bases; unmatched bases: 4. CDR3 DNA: TGTGCCAGCAGCTTAGAAGCGGGAAGGGAGACCCAGTACGTC. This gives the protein CASSLEAGRETQYV.

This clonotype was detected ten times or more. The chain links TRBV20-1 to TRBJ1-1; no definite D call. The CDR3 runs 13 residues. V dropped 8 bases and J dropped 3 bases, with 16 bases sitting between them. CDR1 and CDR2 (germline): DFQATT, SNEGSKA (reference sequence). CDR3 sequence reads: CSRFRDTDTEAFF. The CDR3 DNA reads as TGCAGTAGATTTAGAGACACCGACACTGAAGCTTTCTTT.

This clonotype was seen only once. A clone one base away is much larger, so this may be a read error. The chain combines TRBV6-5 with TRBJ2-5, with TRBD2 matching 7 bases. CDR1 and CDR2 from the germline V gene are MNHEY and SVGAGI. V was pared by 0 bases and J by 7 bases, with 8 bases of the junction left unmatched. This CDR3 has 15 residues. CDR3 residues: CASSYSAGWGGTQYF. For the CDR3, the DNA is TGTGCCAGCAGTTACTCAGCAGGGTGGGGGGGGACCCAGTACTTC.

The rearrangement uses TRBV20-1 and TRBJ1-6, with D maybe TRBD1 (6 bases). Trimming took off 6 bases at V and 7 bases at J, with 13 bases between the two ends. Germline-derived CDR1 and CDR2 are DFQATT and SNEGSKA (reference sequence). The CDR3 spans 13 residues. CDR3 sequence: CSASDRMNSPLHF. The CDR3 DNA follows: TGCAGTGCCAGCGACAGGATGAATTCACCCCTCCACTTT.

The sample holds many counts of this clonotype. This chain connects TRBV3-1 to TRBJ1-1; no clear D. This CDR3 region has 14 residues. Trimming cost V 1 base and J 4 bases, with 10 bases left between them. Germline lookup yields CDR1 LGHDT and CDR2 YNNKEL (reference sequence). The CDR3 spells CASSQGHPGTEAFF. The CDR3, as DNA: TGTGCCAGCAGCCAAGGACACCCGGGCACTGAAGCTTTCTTT.

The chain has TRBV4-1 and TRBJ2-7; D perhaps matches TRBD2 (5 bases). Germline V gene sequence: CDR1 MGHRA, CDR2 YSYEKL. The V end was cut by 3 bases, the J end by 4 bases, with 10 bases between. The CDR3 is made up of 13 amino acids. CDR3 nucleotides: TGCGCCAGCAGCCATGGGAGAACGTACGAGCAGTACTTC. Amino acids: CASSHGRTYEQYF.

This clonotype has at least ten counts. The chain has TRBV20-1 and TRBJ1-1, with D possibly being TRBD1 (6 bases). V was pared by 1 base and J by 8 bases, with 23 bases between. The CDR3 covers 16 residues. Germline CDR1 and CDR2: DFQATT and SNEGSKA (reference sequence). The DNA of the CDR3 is TGCAGTGCTAGAGGGGGCGGGACACCTTCTTCTTTGGAAGCTTTCTTT. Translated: CSARGGGTPSSLEAFF.

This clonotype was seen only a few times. The CDR3 here is CASSPGGGSEKLFF. DNA of the CDR3: TGTGCCAGCAGCCCCGGGGGGGGAAGTGAAAAACTGTTTTTT. V gene TRBV9 combines with J gene TRBJ1-4; possibly TRBD1 for D (5 bases). The CDR3 is 14 amino acids. CDR1 and CDR2 (germline): SGDLS, YYNGEE. V was clipped by 4 bases and J by 7 bases, with 14 bases between them.

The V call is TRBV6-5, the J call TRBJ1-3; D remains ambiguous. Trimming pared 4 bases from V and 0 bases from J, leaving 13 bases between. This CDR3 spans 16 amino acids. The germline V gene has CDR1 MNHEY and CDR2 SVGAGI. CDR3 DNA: TGTGCCAGCAGTTCCTCGACACATAACTCTGGAAACACCATATATTTT. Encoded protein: CASSSSTHNSGNTIYF.

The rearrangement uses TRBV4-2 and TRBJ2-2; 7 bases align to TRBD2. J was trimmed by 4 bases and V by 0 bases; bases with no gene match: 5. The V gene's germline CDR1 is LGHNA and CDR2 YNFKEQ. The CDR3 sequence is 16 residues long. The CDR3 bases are TGTGCCAGCAGCCAAGAGGCGGGAGAATCCACCGGGGAGCTGTTTTTT. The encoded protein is CASSQEAGESTGELFF.

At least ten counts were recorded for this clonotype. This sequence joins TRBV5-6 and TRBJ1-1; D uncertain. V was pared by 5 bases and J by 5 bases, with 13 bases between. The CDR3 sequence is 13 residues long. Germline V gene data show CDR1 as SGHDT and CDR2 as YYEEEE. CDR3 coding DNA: TGTGCCAGCAGAAGCAGGCCCCAGACTGAAGCTTTCTTT. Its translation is CASRSRPQTEAFF.

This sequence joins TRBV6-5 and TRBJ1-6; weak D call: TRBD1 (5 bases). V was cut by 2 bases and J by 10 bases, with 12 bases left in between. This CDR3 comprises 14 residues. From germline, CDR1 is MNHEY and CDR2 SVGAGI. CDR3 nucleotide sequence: TGTGCCAGCAGTTACCAAAACGGGGGGTCACCCCTCCACTTT. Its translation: CASSYQNGGSPLHF.

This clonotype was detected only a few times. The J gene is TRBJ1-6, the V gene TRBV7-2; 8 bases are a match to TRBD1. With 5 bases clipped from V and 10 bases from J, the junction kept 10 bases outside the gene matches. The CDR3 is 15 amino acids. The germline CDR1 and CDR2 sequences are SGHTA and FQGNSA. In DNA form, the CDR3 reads TGTGCCAGCAGCCCTTTGGACAGGGTTAGCTCACCCCTCCACTTT. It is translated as CASSPLDRVSSPLHF. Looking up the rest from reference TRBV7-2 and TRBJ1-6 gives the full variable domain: GAGVSQSPSNKVTEKGKDVELRCDPISGHTALYWYRQSLGQGLEFLIYFQGNSAPDKSGLPSDRFSAERTGGSVSTLTIQRTQQEDSAVYLCASSPLDRVSSPLHFGNGTRLTVT.